This T cell receptor (beta chain) appears in the sequencing data of a study of T cell repertoires in cytomegalovirus infection. Study-wide findings and caveats: The ex vivo response showed dominance by HLA-C-restricted CMV-specific TCR beta clonotypes.

About this clonotype: Its antigen is currently unknown.

The CDR3 is 14 residues long. Germline lookup yields CDR1 SGHDT and CDR2 YYEEEE. Trimming cost V 3 bases and J 4 bases, with 13 bases left between them. Via MiXCR, TCRdb re-called the reads, giving one row per CDR3 protein. The profile covers 600,000 to 700,000 distinct CDR3 sequences, with around 30% appearing a single time and 18% taken by the ten largest. The sample consisted of cultured PBMCs, taken from culture after CMV antigen stimulation. The sequence was obtained from a human donor in good health (CMV status not recorded). Some clones in this sample may be carry-over from other donors' samples. The chain links TRBV5-6 to TRBJ1-1, with D uncertain. DNA for the CDR3: TGTGCCAGCAGCTCTAGAGGGTCGGGCACTGAAGCTTTCTTT. Residues: CASSSRGSGTEAFF.